The 5 T cell receptor beta chains below come from one sample, sequenced in a study of blood T cell repertoires in COVID-19. TCRdb's table, derived via immunoSEQ multiplex PCR, lists solely in-frame clones and lacks some. The sample lists around 120,000 clones; more than 75% were seen once. Sequenced input: peripheral blood. The receptors were sampled from a woman aged 70-85 years with acute or convalescent COVID-19.

The genes are TRBV10-3 and TRBJ1-2; D unresolved. Trimming shortened V by 3 bases and J by 4 bases, and 12 bases separated the two germline ends. The CDR3 length is 14 residues. The germline V gene encodes CDR1 ENHRY and CDR2 SYGVKD. In DNA, the CDR3 is TGTGCCATCAGTGACGGCGGATTTTTCTATGGCTACACCTTC. It yields the protein CAISDGGFFYGYTF.

V and J are TRBV19 and TRBJ1-5; TRBD1 might be the D (6 bases). Germline values: CDR1 LNHDA, CDR2 SQIVND (reference sequence). The CDR3 consists of 17 residues. V lost 3 bases and J 6 bases, leaving 21 bases between the germline ends. The CDR3 DNA follows: TGTGCCAGTAGTATGGGACGTGGGACAACGGTTTCTCAGCCCCAGCATTTT. It translates to CASSMGRGTTVSQPQHF.

The genes are TRBV28 and TRBJ1-2, with TRBD1 as a possible D gene (5 bases). The CDR3 covers 13 residues. Trimming cost V 4 bases and J 5 bases, with 11 bases left between them. Germline V CDR1 and CDR2: MDHEN, SYDVKM. DNA for the CDR3: TGTGCCAGCAGTTCTGGGGGGAAGTATGGCTACACCTTC. Translating it yields CASSSGGKYGYTF.

V gene TRBV9 combines with J gene TRBJ2-1; 15 bases are a match to TRBD2. Trimming removed 7 bases from V and 7 bases from J; junction bases left unmatched: 0. The CDR3 extends over 13 amino acids. From germline, CDR1 is SGDLS and CDR2 YYNGEE. The CDR3 region is CASGTSGGNEQFF. The CDR3 DNA follows: TGTGCCAGCGGGACTAGCGGGGGGAATGAGCAGTTCTTC.

By its share, this clone is medium-sized. The chain uses TRBV29-1 and TRBJ2-7; perhaps TRBD2 as D (5 bases). The CDR3 runs 13 residues. Germline-derived CDR1 and CDR2 are SQVTM and ANQGSEA. V dropped 4 bases and J dropped 5 bases, with 15 bases sitting between them. As DNA, the CDR3 is TGCAGCGTTGGGTTGGGCCCCGGGGACGAGCAGTACTTC. Translation gives CSVGLGPGDEQYF.